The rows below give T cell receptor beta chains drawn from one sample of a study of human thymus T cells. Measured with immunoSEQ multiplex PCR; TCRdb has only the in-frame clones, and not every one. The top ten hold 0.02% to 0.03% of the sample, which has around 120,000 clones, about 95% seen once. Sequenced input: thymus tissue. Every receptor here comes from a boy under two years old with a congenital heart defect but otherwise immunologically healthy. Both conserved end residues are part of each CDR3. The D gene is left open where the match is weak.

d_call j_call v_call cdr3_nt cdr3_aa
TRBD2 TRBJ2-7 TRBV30 TGTGCCTGGAGTGTTTTTGCGCGGGGGAGACCCTACGAGCAGTACTTC CAWSVFARGRPYEQYF
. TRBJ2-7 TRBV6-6 TGTGCCAGCAGTTACTTGTTAGGTGGCTACGAGCAGTACTTC CASSYLLGGYEQYF
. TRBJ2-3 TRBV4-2 TGTGCCAGCAGCCAAGAAGGAAACGGTACAGATACGCAGTATTTT CASSQEGNGTDTQYF
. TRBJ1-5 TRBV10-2 TGCGCCACCAAACGGGGGTATAGCAATCAGCCCCAGCATTTT CATKRGYSNQPQHF
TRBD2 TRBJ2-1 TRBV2 TGTGCCAGCAGTGATGATCTAGCGGTGTACAATGAGCAGTTCTTC CASSDDLAVYNEQFF
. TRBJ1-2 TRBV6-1 TGTGCCAGCAGTGACACCTCGGGGAACTATGGCTACACCTTC CASSDTSGNYGYTF
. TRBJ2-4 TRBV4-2 TGTGCCAGCAGCCAATCAAGGGGAAAAGTTTCCAAGGCCAAAAACATTCAGTACTTC CASSQSRGKVSKAKNIQYF
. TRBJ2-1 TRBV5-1 TGCGCCAGCAGCTTACTAGCCGGGGGTTTCGTGGAGCAGTTCTTC CASSLLAGGFVEQFF
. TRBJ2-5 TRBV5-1 TGCGCCAGCGCGGGAGGGACAGGAGGAGGTGAAGAGACCCAGTACTTC CASAGGTGGGEETQYF
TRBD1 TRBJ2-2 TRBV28 TGTGCCAGCAGCCCGGACAGGGTACCAAACACCGGGGAGCTGTTTTTT CASSPDRVPNTGELFF
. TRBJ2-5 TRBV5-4 TGTGCCAGCAGCTTGGTGGGGGGCGAGACCCAGTACTTC CASSLVGGETQYF